The source of this TCR beta chain is a study of T cells in Graves' hyperthyroidism and ophthalmopathy. The CDR3 is made up of 14 amino acids. Germline trimming cut 8 bases from V and 4 bases from J; bases unmatched to any gene: 5. CDR1 and CDR2 from the germline V gene are MNHNS and SASEGT. This clonotype was recorded at least ten times. Regions amplified from RNA transcripts were the TCR beta CDR3 regions. HTBI primers were the set used in a first-round RT-PCR of the TCR CDR3. A single record per CDR3 protein comes from TCRdb applying MiXCR to the multiplex PCR reads. This table has hundreds of thousands of distinct CDR3 sequences, approximately 24% appearing once.

The chain combines TRBV6-1 with TRBJ2-5, with TRBD1 identical over 12 bases. The TCR comes from a woman aged 25 to 45 with Graves' ophthalmopathy. The sample comprised blood. In DNA form, the CDR3 reads TGTGCCAGCGCCCGGGACAGGGGGCGAGAGACCCAGTACTTC. Its translation: CASARDRGRETQYF.